This passage covers 8 T cell receptor beta chains from one sample sequenced in a study of T cell repertoires in cytomegalovirus infection. TCRdb re-called the reads with MiXCR, one entry per CDR3 protein. Here the sample spans about 530,000 distinct CDR3 sequences, about 30% being singletons. The sequencing sample was made of PBMCs. These receptors came from a human donor in good health (CMV status not recorded). Some clones in this sample may be carry-over from other donors' samples.

This sequence joins TRBV7-6 and TRBJ1-1; a possible D gene is TRBD1 (5 bases). This CDR3 has 15 residues. V was shortened by 5 bases and J by 0 bases, with 13 bases between the two germline ends. Germline V gene data show CDR1 as SGHVS and CDR2 as FNYEAQ. CDR3 sequence: CASSLGHVLNTEAFF. The CDR3 DNA is TGTGCCAGCAGCCTTGGACACGTCCTGAACACTGAAGCTTTCTTT.

About this clonotype itself: A single base separates this from a much larger clone, so it may be a read error. The chain joins TRBV7-4 to TRBJ2-3; no reliable D call. There are 14 residues in the CDR3. Germline CDR1 SGHVT, CDR2 SQSDAQ. The CDR3 DNA is TGTGGCAGCAGCTTAGGGATGAGCACAGATACGCAGTATTTT. Protein sequence: CGSSLGMSTDTQYF.

This clonotype occurred once. The chain employs TRBV11-3 and TRBJ2-5, with 13 bases lining up with TRBD2. CDR1 is SGHNT and CDR2 is YENEEA in the germline V gene. After removal of 4 bases from V and 3 bases from J, the junction contained 8 bases not matched to a gene. The CDR3 extends over 17 amino acids. The DNA for the CDR3 is TGTGCCAGCAGCTCATTCTTACTAGCGGGAGGGGAAGAGACCCAGTACTTC. This sequence encodes CASSSFLLAGGEETQYF.

CDR3 protein: CASSPQGRASLDEQYF. The CDR3 DNA reads TGTGCCAGCAGCCCTCAAGGCAGGGCTTCCTTGGACGAGCAGTACTTC. The chain joins TRBV7-9 to TRBJ2-7; weak D call: TRBD1 (5 bases). V was pared by 5 bases and J by 5 bases, with 22 bases between. The germline V gene encodes CDR1 SEHNR and CDR2 FQNEAQ (reference sequence). This CDR3 is built from 16 residues.

This clonotype was picked up a small number of times. This chain uses TRBV11-2 with TRBJ2-3; D may be TRBD2 (5 bases). The CDR3 extends over 16 amino acids. The V end lost 1 base, the J end lost 0 bases, and 11 bases lay between the germline ends. Germline V gene data show CDR1 as SGHAT and CDR2 as FQNNGV. CDR3 region: CASSLVRGPSTDTQYF. CDR3 nucleotide sequence: TGTGCCAGCAGCTTAGTCCGCGGGCCCAGCACAGATACGCAGTATTTT.

The CDR3 sequence: CASSLTAYAQGGNEQFF. The DNA for the CDR3 is TGTGCCAGCAGCTTAACGGCATACGCCCAGGGAGGCAATGAGCAGTTCTTC. The V gene is TRBV7-3, the J gene TRBJ2-1, with D maybe TRBD2 (6 bases). This CDR3 has 17 amino acids. Germline CDR1 and CDR2: SGHTA and FQGTGA. Trimming removed 0 bases from V and 6 bases from J, with 18 bases in between.

The chain has TRBV12-3 or TRBV12-4 and TRBJ1-5; 9 nucleotides align to TRBD1. V lost 5 bases and J lost 3; bases outside the gene matches: 11. The CDR3 is made up of 17 amino acids. Here the CDR3 DNA reads TGTGCCAGCAGTCAATACCGGGACAGGGTATACAATCAGCCCCAGCATTTT. Translation gives CASSQYRDRVYNQPQHF.

Many counts were recorded for this clonotype. The CDR3 loop is CASSPGLAGGQSEQFF. The CDR3 nucleotides are TGTGCCAGCAGCCCAGGACTAGCGGGAGGGCAGAGTGAGCAGTTCTTC. This chain connects TRBV7-2 to TRBJ2-1; 15 nucleotides align to TRBD2. The germline V gene has CDR1 SGHTA and CDR2 FQGNSA. V was pared by 5 bases and J by 9 bases, with 8 bases of the junction left unmatched. The CDR3 runs 16 residues.